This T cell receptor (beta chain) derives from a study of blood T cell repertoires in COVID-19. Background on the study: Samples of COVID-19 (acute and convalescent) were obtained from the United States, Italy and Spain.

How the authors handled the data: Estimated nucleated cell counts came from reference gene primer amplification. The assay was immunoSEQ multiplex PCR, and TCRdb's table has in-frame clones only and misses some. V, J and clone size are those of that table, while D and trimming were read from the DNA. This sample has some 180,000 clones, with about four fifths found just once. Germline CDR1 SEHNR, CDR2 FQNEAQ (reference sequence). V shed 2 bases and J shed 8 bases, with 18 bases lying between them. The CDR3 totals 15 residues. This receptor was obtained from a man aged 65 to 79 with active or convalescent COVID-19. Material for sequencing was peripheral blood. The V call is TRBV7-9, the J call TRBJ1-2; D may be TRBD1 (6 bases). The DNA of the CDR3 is TGTGCCAGCAGCTTATCCGGGACACCTGAAAGCGGCTACACCTTC. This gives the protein CASSLSGTPESGYTF.